The clone carrying this TCR beta chain was detected ten times or more. The record originates from a study of regulatory T cells in long-lasting Graves disease. Investigators prepared the TCR beta libraries by applying iRepertoire HTBI primers and Arm-PCR of CDR3 regions. In TCRdb, the multiplex PCR reads were re-called with MiXCR into one record per CDR3 protein. The sample consists of 500,000 or so distinct CDR3 sequences, 12% to 15% of them appearing once. Time point denoted: newly diagnosed GD, antithyroid drugs for less than 3 months. The TCR library was made from RNA extracted from PBMCs. The CDR3 contains 17 residues. The germline gives CDR1 MNHEY, CDR2 SVGAGI. Trimming cost V 0 bases and J 5 bases, with 19 bases left between them. These data were also filed under a second study, of T cells in Graves' hyperthyroidism and ophthalmopathy. That study reports: During a first-round RT-PCR of the TCR CDR3, the HTBI primer set was used. Separation of ophthalmopathy from stable hyperthyroidism was achieved by a 13 V-J model.

V and J are TRBV6-5 and TRBJ1-1; unclear D gene. Material: peripheral blood mononuclear cells (PBMCs), obtained at new diagnosis, from a patient treated with antithyroid drugs. The TCR sequence derives from a woman between 45 and 60 years old with Graves disease. CDR3 DNA sequence: TGTGCCAGCAGTTACTCGTCGGACGGGAGGGAAGGGACTGAAGCTTTCTTT. Protein product: CASSYSSDGREGTEAFF.